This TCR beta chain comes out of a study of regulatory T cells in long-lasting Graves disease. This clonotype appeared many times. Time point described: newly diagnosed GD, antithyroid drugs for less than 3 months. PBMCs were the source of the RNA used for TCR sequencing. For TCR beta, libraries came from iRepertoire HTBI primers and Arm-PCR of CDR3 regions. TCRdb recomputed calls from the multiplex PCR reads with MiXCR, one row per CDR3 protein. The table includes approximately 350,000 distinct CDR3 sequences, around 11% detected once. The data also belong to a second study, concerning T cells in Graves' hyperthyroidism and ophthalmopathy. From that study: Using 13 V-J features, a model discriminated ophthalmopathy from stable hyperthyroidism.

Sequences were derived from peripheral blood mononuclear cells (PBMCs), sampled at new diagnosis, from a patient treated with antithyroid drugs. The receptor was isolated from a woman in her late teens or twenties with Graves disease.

The CDR3 DNA reads as TGTGCCATCAGTGTGGGCGGAAGCAATCAGCCCCAGCATTTT. Protein: CAISVGGSNQPQHF. This rearrangement joins TRBV10-3 to TRBJ1-5; no firm D call. Trimming left V 4 bases short and J 1 base short, with 8 bases between. CDR1 is ENHRY and CDR2 is SYGVKD in the germline V gene. The CDR3 covers 14 residues.